Listed here are 23 T cell receptor beta chains from one sample, sequenced in a study of T-cell reconstitution after alpha-beta-depleted transplantation in children. A library of TCRbeta sequences, prepared with unique molecular identifiers, was generated. TCRdb processed the PCR reads anew with MiXCR; each CDR3 protein has one entry. The table shows roughly 300,000 distinct CDR3 sequences, with roughly 12% occurring only once. The input for sequencing was peripheral blood, taken 180 days after TCRalphabeta/CD19-depleted stem cell transplant. These receptors were collected from a male patient between 2 and 10 years old who had a stem cell transplant for chronic granulomatous disease, so the T cells may come from the graft donor.

This clonotype was detected many times. The chain links TRBV5-1 to TRBJ2-3, with D possibly matching TRBD2 (5 bases). The germline V gene has CDR1 SGHRS and CDR2 YFSETQ. CDR3 size: 14 residues. Deletions cut 0 bases from V and 3 bases from J, with 8 bases between. Here the CDR3 reads CASSLVLATDTQYF. Here the CDR3 DNA reads TGCGCCAGCAGCTTGGTTCTAGCAACAGATACGCAGTATTTT. Full variable domain (rest looked up from reference TRBV5-1 and TRBJ2-3): KAGVTQTPRYLIKTRGQQVTLSCSPISGHRSVSWYQQTPGQGLQFLFEYFSETQRNKGNFPGRFSGRQFSNSRSEMNVSTLELGDSALYLCASSLVLATDTQYFGPGTRLTVL.

As for this clonotype: This clone may be a read error of a much larger clone one base away. The V gene is TRBV12-3 or TRBV12-4, the J gene TRBJ1-5; D not certain. This CDR3 contains 14 residues. The CDR3 loop is CASSFTAINQPRHF. DNA of the CDR3: TGTGCCAGCAGTTTTACAGCTATCAATCAGCCCCGGCATTTT.

This clonotype has a count of ten or more. The chain carries TRBV14 and TRBJ2-7; unclear D gene. The germline gives CDR1 SGHDN, CDR2 FVKESK. The V end was cut by 2 bases, the J end by 3 bases, with 17 bases between. This CDR3 spans 16 amino acids. The CDR3 protein is CASSQIFLELSYEQYF. DNA for the CDR3: TGTGCCAGCAGCCAAATATTCCTAGAGCTCAGCTACGAGCAGTACTTC.

This clonotype has a count of ten or more. The rearrangement links TRBV6-1 to TRBJ2-7, with D perhaps TRBD1 or TRBD2 (5 bases each). The germline V and J ends were trimmed by 6 bases and 4 bases, with 19 bases remaining between them. The CDR3 length is 15 residues. The V gene's germline CDR1 is MNHNS and CDR2 SASEGT. This CDR3 is CASSSAGGLNYEQYF. For the CDR3, the DNA is TGTGCCAGCAGCAGTGCTGGGGGTCTGAATTACGAGCAGTACTTC.

This clonotype was picked up many times. V gene TRBV5-5 combines with J gene TRBJ2-1; D may be TRBD2 (6 bases). The CDR3 totals 16 residues. From germline, CDR1 is SGHKS and CDR2 YYEKEE (reference sequence). Trimming shortened V by 4 bases and J by 0 bases, and 14 bases separated the two germline ends. The CDR3: CASSPSGGSSYNEQFF. The CDR3 region has the DNA TGTGCCAGCAGCCCAAGCGGAGGGAGCTCCTACAATGAGCAGTTCTTC.

This clonotype showed up many times. The CDR3 region has the DNA TGTGCCAGCAGCGTAGGGGGGCCCCAGTTCTTC. Its protein is CASSVGGPQFF. This chain links TRBV9 with TRBJ2-1; weak D call: TRBD1 (6 bases). Trimming stripped 0 bases from V and 13 bases from J, with 8 bases between. CDR3 length equals 11 residues. Per the germline V gene, CDR1 is SGDLS and CDR2 is YYNGEE.

This clonotype came up many times. The V call is TRBV13, the J call TRBJ1-1, with 9 nucleotides matching TRBD1. V shed 5 bases, J shed 5 bases, and the junction held 12 bases outside the gene matches. This CDR3 has 16 amino acids. Germline values: CDR1 PRHDT, CDR2 FYEKMQ (reference sequence). The CDR3 here is CASSRPGTGPGTEAFF. CDR3 nucleotides: TGTGCCAGCAGCCGTCCCGGGACAGGGCCGGGAACTGAAGCTTTCTTT.

Many counts were recorded for this clonotype. The chain is built from TRBV20-1 and TRBJ2-1, with D maybe TRBD2 (5 bases). CDR3 length: 15 amino acids. Trimming took 6 bases from V and 8 from J, leaving 23 bases between them. The germline V gene encodes CDR1 DFQATT and CDR2 SNEGSKA (reference sequence). CDR3 amino acids: CSATPLRVLGDEQFF. The CDR3 nucleotides are TGCAGTGCCACCCCTTTGAGGGTCCTGGGCGATGAGCAGTTCTTC.

This clonotype was recorded many times. The chain couples TRBV7-2 to TRBJ2-5; no definite D call. Germline loops: CDR1 SGHTA, CDR2 FQGNSA. There are 12 residues in the CDR3. The V and J ends lost 6 bases and 5 bases respectively, with 10 bases between them. The CDR3 nucleotides are TGTGCCAGCAGTCTACCCGGGGAGACCCAGTACTTC. As protein: CASSLPGETQYF.

About this clonotype: This may be a read error, as it is one base from a much larger clone. The CDR3 end shows no conserved phenylalanine or tryptophan, and so a read error is likely. The chain carries TRBV7-2 and TRBJ2-1; D not resolved. Germline values: CDR1 SGHTA, CDR2 FQGNSA. The ends were cut back, 5 bases at V and 6 bases at J, with 17 bases in the middle. This CDR3 comprises 15 residues. The CDR3 DNA is TGTGCCAGCAGCCCGCCTCGGTCGGGCCGCAATGAGCAGTTCTAC. Its translation is CASSPPRSGRNEQFY.

The sample holds many counts of this clonotype. The chain uses TRBV25-1 and TRBJ2-2; 9 bases are shared with TRBD1. The CDR3 totals 16 residues. J was trimmed by 4 bases and V by 6 bases; bases with no gene match: 9. Per the germline V gene, CDR1 is MGHDK and CDR2 is SYGVNS. CDR3 protein: CASRVGGQGFTGELFF. CDR3 DNA sequence: TGTGCCAGCAGGGTGGGTGGACAGGGGTTCACCGGGGAGCTGTTTTTT.

This clonotype has at least ten counts. The chain links TRBV7-9 to TRBJ2-7; D unresolved. This CDR3 region has 11 residues. Trimming took 5 bases from V and 4 from J, leaving 6 bases between them. Germline CDR1 and CDR2: SEHNR and FQNEAQ (reference sequence). Here the CDR3 DNA reads TGTGCCAGCAGCCCCGAGTACGAGCAGTACTTC. This gives the protein CASSPEYEQYF.

This clonotype was detected many times. The rearrangement links TRBV11-3 to TRBJ2-1, with 10 bases matching TRBD2. Germline CDR1 is SGHNT and CDR2 is YENEEA. With V trimmed by 4 bases and J by 7 bases, 10 bases remained unmatched. The length of the CDR3 is 16 residues. CDR3 residues: CASSSGELAGTNEQFF. As DNA, the CDR3 is TGTGCCAGCAGCTCGGGGGAACTAGCGGGGACAAATGAGCAGTTCTTC. Full variable domain (remainder filled in from reference TRBV11-3 and TRBJ2-1): EAGVVQSPRYKIIEKKQPVAFWCNPISGHNTLYWYLQNLGQGPELLIRYENEEAVDDSQLPKDRFSAERLKGVDSTLKIQPAELGDSAVYLCASSSGELAGTNEQFFGPGTRLTVL.

This clonotype was counted at least ten times. This rearrangement joins TRBV12-3 or TRBV12-4 to TRBJ1-6, with D possibly TRBD1 on 5 matching bases. The CDR3 has 16 residues. Trimming removed 3 bases at V and 7 bases at J, with 16 bases between. CDR3 nucleotides: TGTGCCAGCAGTTTCGGTCCGCAGGGTGGCAATTCACCCCTCCACTTT. Its translation is CASSFGPQGGNSPLHF.

This clonotype was seen repeatedly, ten times or more. This chain links TRBV27 with TRBJ2-7; 7 positions match TRBD1. The trim removed 3 bases at V and 4 bases at J, leaving 6 bases unmatched. The CDR3 consists of 14 residues. Germline V gene lookup returns CDR1 MNHEY and CDR2 SMNVEV (reference sequence). The chain's CDR3 is CASSLDGTAYEQYF. CDR3 in DNA: TGTGCCAGCAGTTTGGACGGGACAGCATACGAGCAGTACTTC.

This clonotype occurred many times. This rearrangement joins TRBV18 to TRBJ1-1; D gene uncertain. The V end was cut by 2 bases, the J end by 2 bases, with 6 bases between. Looked up from germline, CDR1 is KGHSH and CDR2 is LQKENI. The CDR3 consists of 13 residues. CDR3: CASSPLINTEAFF. The CDR3 bases are TGTGCCAGCTCACCATTGATAAACACTGAAGCTTTCTTT.

This clonotype occurred many times. V is TRBV19 and J is TRBJ2-7; TRBD2 aligns across 11 bases. There are 16 residues in the CDR3. After removal of 6 bases from V and 6 bases from J, the junction contained 13 bases not matched to a gene. Germline lookup yields CDR1 LNHDA and CDR2 SQIVND (reference sequence). The CDR3 nucleotides read TGTGCCAGTAGCCCTCAAGGACTAGCGGGTGTGAGCGAGCAGTACTTC. Amino acid sequence: CASSPQGLAGVSEQYF.

The chain employs TRBV3-1 and TRBJ2-5; D possibly corresponds to TRBD2 (6 bases). CDR3 length: 15 residues. Per the germline V gene, CDR1 is LGHDT and CDR2 is YNNKEL (reference sequence). Deletions cut 5 bases from V and 1 base from J, with 14 bases between. The CDR3 protein is CASSEPFGSQETQYF. The CDR3 region has the DNA TGTGCCAGCAGCGAACCATTCGGGAGCCAAGAGACCCAGTACTTC.

The chain joins TRBV29-1 to TRBJ2-1; D uncertain. CDR3 length equals 13 residues. The germline V gene encodes CDR1 SQVTM and CDR2 ANQGSEA. Trimming stripped 7 bases from V and 4 bases from J, with 14 bases between. The CDR3, as DNA: TGCAGCGCCCATAGTTTACTGTACAATGAGCAGTTCTTC. Protein product: CSAHSLLYNEQFF.

There are many counts of this clonotype. J is TRBJ1-2 and V is TRBV20-1; D unresolved. This CDR3 spans 13 amino acids. V lost 1 base to trimming and J lost 8 bases, with 14 bases between them. CDR1 is DFQATT and CDR2 is SNEGSKA in the germline V gene (reference sequence). CDR3 sequence: CSARASRAGGYTF. The CDR3 DNA follows: TGCAGTGCTAGAGCGTCCCGGGCCGGAGGCTACACCTTC.

This clonotype was observed at least ten times. The chain employs TRBV15 and TRBJ2-7; TRBD1 is a possible D gene (6 bases). Trimming stripped 3 bases from V and 2 bases from J, with 17 bases between. The germline V gene encodes CDR1 LNHNV and CDR2 YYDKDF (reference sequence). CDR3 size: 16 residues. CDR3 region: CATSSGADRHTYEQYF. The CDR3 region has the DNA TGTGCCACCAGCAGCGGAGCGGACAGACACACCTACGAGCAGTACTTC. The whole variable domain, remainder taken from reference TRBV15 and TRBJ2-7, is DAMVIQNPRYQVTQFGKPVTLSCSQTLNHNVMYWYQQKSSQAPKLLFHYYDKDFNNEADTPDNFQSRRPNTSFCFLDIRSPGLGDTAMYLCATSSGADRHTYEQYFGPGTRLTVT.

At least ten counts were recorded for this clonotype. The rearrangement links TRBV11-2 to TRBJ2-5; D not certain. Germline V gene data show CDR1 as SGHAT and CDR2 as FQNNGV. The germline V and J ends were trimmed by 3 bases and 5 bases, with 13 bases remaining between them. The CDR3 totals 14 residues. As DNA, the CDR3 is TGTGCCAGCAGCTTTTCCCCCGTCCGGGAGACCCAGTACTTC. Its protein is CASSFSPVRETQYF.

There are many counts of this clonotype. The chain recombines TRBV7-2 with TRBJ2-1; 7 bases align to TRBD2. With 0 bases clipped from V and 0 bases from J, the junction kept 8 bases outside the gene matches. CDR3 length equals 18 residues. Germline V gives CDR1 SGHTA, CDR2 FQGNSA. CDR3 residues: CASSLAGTISSSYNEQFF. In DNA, the CDR3 is TGTGCCAGCAGCTTAGCCGGGACTATCTCAAGCTCCTACAATGAGCAGTTCTTC.